This passage covers 6 T cell receptor beta chains from one sample sequenced in a study of T-cell reconstitution after alpha-beta-depleted transplantation in children. A TCRbeta library incorporating unique molecular identifiers was prepared. From the PCR reads, TCRdb called clonotypes with MiXCR, one entry per CDR3 protein. The table records a few hundred thousand distinct CDR3 sequences, around two fifths of them present only once. The sample consisted of PBMCs, taken before TCRalphabeta/CD19-depleted stem cell transplant. The receptors were gathered from a girl under 10 years old with aplastic anemia, due to receive a stem cell transplant.

The chain carries TRBV18 and TRBJ1-1; TRBD1 agrees at 9 bases. The germline CDR1 and CDR2 sequences are KGHSH and LQKENI. The CDR3 contains 16 residues. J was trimmed by 0 bases and V by 2 bases; bases with no gene match: 4. The CDR3 is CASSPGGQGLNTEAFF. The CDR3 DNA is TGTGCCAGCTCACCAGGTGGACAGGGGCTGAACACTGAAGCTTTCTTT.

This clonotype was counted ten times or more. This chain connects TRBV6-1 to TRBJ1-1; a weak D match, TRBD1 (6 bases). V was trimmed by 5 bases and J by 2 bases, leaving 15 bases between them. The CDR3 is made up of 15 amino acids. CDR1 MNHNS and CDR2 SASEGT come from the germline V gene. The CDR3 sequence is CASSPLDRINTEAFF. DNA for the CDR3: TGTGCCAGCAGTCCCCTCGACAGGATTAACACTGAAGCTTTCTTT.

This clonotype was found many times. The CDR3 protein is CASSASEASYNEQFF. The CDR3 DNA follows: TGTGCCAGCAGCGCTAGCGAAGCCTCCTACAATGAGCAGTTCTTC. This chain joins TRBV7-9 and TRBJ2-1; tentatively, D is TRBD2 (6 bases). This CDR3 spans 15 amino acids. CDR1 and CDR2 from the germline V gene are SEHNR and FQNEAQ (reference sequence). V was cut by 5 bases and J by 0 bases, with 11 bases left in between.

In its sample, this clonotype was seen many times. V usage is TRBV27 and J usage is TRBJ1-6, with 8 bases that match TRBD1. Losses at the gene ends were 10 bases for V and 0 bases for J; bases not matched to a gene: 5. Germline-derived CDR1 and CDR2 are MNHEY and SMNVEV (reference sequence). This CDR3 has 15 residues. The CDR3 sequence: CATRTGSSYNSPLHF. CDR3 sequence (DNA): TGTGCCACCAGGACAGGGAGCTCCTATAATTCACCCCTCCACTTT.

This clonotype showed up many times. V and J are TRBV6-1 and TRBJ1-2; tentative D call: TRBD1 (5 bases). The CDR3 length is 15 residues. V lost 6 bases to trimming and J lost 3 bases, with 17 bases between them. Germline V gives CDR1 MNHNS, CDR2 SASEGT. CDR3 protein: CASSPGRLGDYGYTF. CDR3 sequence (DNA): TGTGCCAGCAGCCCCGGGAGGTTGGGGGACTATGGCTACACCTTC.

The chain combines TRBV20-1 with TRBJ2-7, with 7 bases that match TRBD2. CDR1 DFQATT and CDR2 SNEGSKA come from the germline V gene (reference sequence). V gave up 6 bases and J gave up 0 bases; unmatched junction bases: 5. The CDR3 totals 13 residues. CDR3 sequence: CSALLASSYEQYF. CDR3 in DNA: TGCAGTGCCCTACTAGCGAGCTCCTACGAGCAGTACTTC.